This T cell receptor (beta chain) was sequenced during a study of T cell repertoires in cytomegalovirus infection. Study-level information: CMV epitopes, recently identified HLA-C-restricted and well-studied HLA-B-restricted, were used.

Findings and caveats of the study: The ex vivo response was dominated by HLA-C-restricted CMV-specific TCR beta clonotypes.

This clonotype has only a few counts. Its specificity is not known. With 10 bases removed from V and 4 bases from J, the gap between germline ends came to 14 bases. The CDR3 has 14 amino acids. The germline gives CDR1 MNHEY, CDR2 SVGAGI. TCRdb analysed the reads with MiXCR anew, one entry per CDR3 protein. The sample has 640,000 or so distinct CDR3 sequences, 30% to 35% seen once; the top ten hold 18%. The specimen comprised cultured PBMCs, sampled from culture after CMV antigen stimulation. The chain has TRBV6-5 and TRBJ1-6; possible D gene TRBD1, 5 bases. The clonotype originates from a human donor in good health (CMV status not recorded). Some clones in this sample may be carry-over from other donors' samples. CDR3 protein: CATSRGGYNSPLHF. The DNA for the CDR3 is TGTGCCACCTCCCGGGGGGGGTATAATTCACCCCTCCACTTT.